This record looks at one T cell receptor (beta chain) sequence and its context. The antigen remains unidentified. Sequenced by immunoSEQ multiplex PCR; TCRdb stores in-frame clones only, minus some. The sample carries about 8,700 clones, about 83% recorded once. Sample time point: 2013-2014 season, 7 days after vaccination. Donors with HIV/AIDS, active malignancy, immunomodulators or active illness were excluded. The sample belongs to a study of follicular helper T cells after annual influenza vaccination. The V gene's germline CDR1 is SGHTA and CDR2 FQGTGA. Trimming stripped 0 bases from V and 3 bases from J, with 5 bases between. The CDR3 is made up of 13 amino acids. Study results and limitations: Each annual vaccination recalled recurring oligoclonal ICOS+CD38+ cTfh clonotypes. ICOS-CD38- cTfh most often held earlier Day 7 ICOS+CD38+ clones.

The sequence was obtained from an adult who received the influenza vaccine. This chain connects TRBV7-3 to TRBJ1-1; no firm D call. This specimen was CXCR5+ CD38- circulating T follicular helper cells from blood, taken 7 days after influenza vaccination. Subset given: circulating Tfh, non-naive CD4+CXCR5+PD-1+ (ICOS+CD38+ or ICOS-CD38-). CDR3 in DNA: TGTGCCAGCAGCTTAACGAGGGACACTGAAGCTTTCTTT. Translation gives CASSLTRDTEAFF. Full variable domain (missing parts from reference TRBV7-3 and TRBJ1-1): GAGVSQTPSNKVTEKGKYVELRCDPISGHTALYWYRQSLGQGPEFLIYFQGTGAADDSGLPNDRFFAVRPEGSVSTLKIQRTERGDSAVYLCASSLTRDTEAFFGQGTRLTVV.